The following is a T cell receptor beta chain sequence with its context. There are many counts of this clonotype. Its antigen remains unidentified. Per-base quality was not reported, and no clone a single base away is much larger than it. Donors were roughly 40 systemically healthy Caucasian individuals from Russia aged roughly 6 to 90 years. Roughly 10 milliliters of peripheral blood were collected from each donor into EDTA-treated Vacutainer tubes. PBMCs were isolated by Ficoll-Paque density-gradient centrifugation, with at least 7 million obtained per sample. Trizol reagent was used to extract total RNA from the PBMCs, yielding at least 5.5 micrograms per sample. For every donor, flow cytometry on a PBMC aliquot measured the percentage of naive CD45RAhigh/CD27high T cells. The library was made by 5' RACE. The sequencer was an Illumina HiSeq 2500. The second PCR ran for about 6 to 12 cycles and used a J-beta primer mix along with a sample-barcoded 5' primer. Each TCR beta cDNA molecule received a unique molecular identifier from a template-switch 5' adaptor carrying 12 random nucleotides. Each sample yielded at least 2.5 million CDR3-containing paired-end reads. All of the RNA was converted into first-strand cDNA using the Mint cDNA synthesis kit, with a TRBC-specific oligonucleotide serving as the primer. Following uracil-DNA glycosylase treatment, a first 18-cycle PCR with universal primers M1SS and BC2_uni_R was performed on all cDNA. Turning to the authors' computational methods: Each sample was normalized by randomly selecting 1 million high-quality reads, each carrying a distinct molecular identifier. Reads sharing molecular identifiers were discarded rather than binned into consensus sequences. MiTCR, run with a Q25 quality threshold and the strictest error-elimination algorithm, handled CDR3 identification, clonotype clustering and error correction. A nonparametric unseen species model with Euler transformation was used to estimate lower-bound total TCR beta diversity. TCRdb reprocessed the public reads (quality trimming at Q25 with fastp, clone calling with MiXCR) and kept in-frame beta chains. Merged by CDR3 protein, the rows form single entries marked with the most common genes and DNA. TCRdb, rather than the study authors, made the V and J calls. This sample has about 590,000 distinct CDR3 sequences in its table, and about 30% of those were observed once. 15% to 18% of the sample is in the top ten clones.

This sample is drawn from a study of blood T cells in healthy people across ages (dated by TCRdb to about 2015). With regard to the full study: In model experiments, roughly one uniquely barcoded TCR beta cDNA molecule per two T cells was captured by template switching. Four age groups were formed from the donors: young (average approximately 15 years), middle-aged (less than 40), aged (approximately 60) and long-lived (roughly 81). To avoid experimental bias, donors of different ages were spread randomly across the sequencing lanes. To track age-related changes in TCR beta repertoire diversity, the study relied on deep sequencing normalized with unique cDNA molecular identifiers. The study analyzed two additional independent replicas of 1 million unique cDNA reads from the same blood draw for two donors, one aged 18 to 30 and one aged 80 or older. Study-level results and caveats: Compared with the aged group, the long-lived group had more naive CD4+ T cells, fewer expanded clones and increased TCR diversity, suggesting age selection. Bulk unsorted PBMC profiling prevented conclusive comparison of naive and antigen-experienced compartments. Total diversity estimates from one million sequenced T cells were considered lower bounds and underestimates. As age increased, observed TCR beta diversity per million T cells dropped in a roughly linear way, and a significant reduction was already evident by age around 41. Observed TCR beta diversity correlated strongly with the percentage of naive T cells measured by flow cytometry. Because the CMV infection status of the donors was unknown, age-related changes in expanded clonotypes may potentially have been confounded.

Trimming takes 3 bases off V and 5 bases off J; junction bases not matched to a gene: 9. CDR3 length: 15 amino acids, cysteine to phenylalanine. This entry keeps only the CDR3 DNA: 45 bases, framed from base 1. Sequences were obtained from blood. This TCR came from an elderly woman in good health. The chain uses TRBV12-3 or TRBV12-4 and TRBJ2-7, with 8 junctional bases fitting TRBD1. The sequenced DNA: TGTGCCAGCAGTTTCTCCGGGACAGGTGACCACGAGCAGTACTTC. It codes for CASSFSGTGDHEQYF.